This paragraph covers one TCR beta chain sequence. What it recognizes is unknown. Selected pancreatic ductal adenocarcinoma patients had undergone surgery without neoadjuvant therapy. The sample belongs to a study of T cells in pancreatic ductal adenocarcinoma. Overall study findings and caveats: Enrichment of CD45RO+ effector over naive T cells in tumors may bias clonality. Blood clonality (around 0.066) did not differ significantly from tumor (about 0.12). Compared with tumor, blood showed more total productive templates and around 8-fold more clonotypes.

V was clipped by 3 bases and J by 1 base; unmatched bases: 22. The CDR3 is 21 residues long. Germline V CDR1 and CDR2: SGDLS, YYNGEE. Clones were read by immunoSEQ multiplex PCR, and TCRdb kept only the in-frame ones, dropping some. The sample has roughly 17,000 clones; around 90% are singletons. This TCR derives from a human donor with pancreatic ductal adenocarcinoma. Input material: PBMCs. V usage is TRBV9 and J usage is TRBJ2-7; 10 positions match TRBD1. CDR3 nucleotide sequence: TGTGCCAGCAGCGCGAGCTTCAACCGGGACAGGGGTCCCTTTCGGTCCTACGAGCAGTACTTC. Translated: CASSASFNRDRGPFRSYEQYF.